Listed here are 32 T cell receptor beta chains from one sample, sequenced in a study of blood T cells in healthy people across ages. PCR was performed a second time for 7 to 11 cycles using a sample-barcoded 5' primer and a J-beta primer mix. TCRdb recomputed calls from the 5' RACE reads with MiXCR, one row per CDR3 protein. The table includes around 1,700,000 distinct CDR3 sequences, 28% detected once. Input material: blood. The receptors were gathered from a woman between 25 and 40 years old in good health.

The chain carries TRBV5-1 and TRBJ2-4, with 8 bases that match TRBD2. Losses at the gene ends were 1 base for V and 13 bases for J; bases not matched to a gene: 13. Germline V gene data show CDR1 as SGHRS and CDR2 as YFSETQ. CDR3 length: 15 amino acids. CDR3 sequence: CASSLRRGDYNEQYF. In nucleotides, the CDR3 is TGCGCCAGCAGCTTGAGGCGGGGGGATTACAATGAGCAGTACTTC.

V gene TRBV18 combines with J gene TRBJ1-1; 8 bases fit TRBD1. The germline gives CDR1 KGHSH, CDR2 LQKENI. The CDR3 is made up of 14 amino acids. Trimming cost V 6 bases and J 8 bases; bases outside gene matches: 11. CDR3 nucleotide sequence: TGTGCCAGCTCGCGACCAGGGGGCAGTATGGAAGCTTTCTTT. Its translation: CASSRPGGSMEAFF.

The chain employs TRBV6-5 and TRBJ2-3, with 12 bases identical to TRBD2. Losses at the gene ends were 3 bases for V and 1 base for J; bases not matched to a gene: 8. Germline values: CDR1 MNHEY, CDR2 SVGAGI. The CDR3 covers 18 residues. This chain's CDR3 is CASSYSLRTSGGTDTQYF. The CDR3 nucleotides read TGTGCCAGCAGTTATTCCCTTAGGACTAGCGGGGGCACAGATACGCAGTATTTT.

The chain is built from TRBV5-1 and TRBJ1-1; possibly TRBD1 for D (5 bases). The germline V gene encodes CDR1 SGHRS and CDR2 YFSETQ. CDR3 size: 17 residues. With 6 bases removed from V and 1 base from J, the gap between germline ends came to 22 bases. The CDR3 DNA reads as TGCGCCAGCAAGTCAGGGTCGAAGAGGGGATCGAACACTGAAGCTTTCTTT. As protein: CASKSGSKRGSNTEAFF.

The chain employs TRBV28 and TRBJ2-7; D may be TRBD2 (6 bases). Germline loops: CDR1 MDHEN, CDR2 SYDVKM. V lost 3 bases, J lost 0 bases, and 21 bases lay in between. This CDR3 comprises 18 residues. This CDR3 reads CASSLEGQGTHSSYEQYF. DNA of the CDR3: TGTGCCAGCAGTTTGGAGGGGCAGGGAACTCACAGCTCCTACGAGCAGTACTTC.

This clonotype appeared many times. The genes are TRBV7-2 and TRBJ1-2; D not resolved. The V end lost 1 base, the J end lost 7 bases, and 7 bases lay between the germline ends. The CDR3 has 12 residues. Germline CDR1 reads SGHTA; CDR2 reads FQGNSA. CDR3: CASSLVAPGYTF. In nucleotides, the CDR3 is TGTGCCAGCAGCTTAGTCGCCCCTGGCTACACCTTC.

The chain recombines TRBV20-1 with TRBJ2-3, with D uncertain. The CDR3 totals 15 residues. Germline V gives CDR1 DFQATT, CDR2 SNEGSKA (reference sequence). V lost 6 bases, J lost 3 bases, and 19 bases lay in between. The CDR3: CSARSAVRTTDTQYF. CDR3 in DNA: TGCAGTGCCCGGTCGGCAGTCCGGACGACAGATACGCAGTATTTT.

This clonotype was picked up a small number of times. J is TRBJ1-2 and V is TRBV4-1; D remains ambiguous. The germline V and J ends were trimmed by 0 bases and 5 bases, with 7 bases remaining between them. The CDR3 consists of 13 residues. Germline lookup yields CDR1 MGHRA and CDR2 YSYEKL. CDR3 amino acids: CASSQDMDYGYTF. The CDR3 coding sequence is TGCGCCAGCAGCCAAGACATGGATTATGGCTACACCTTC.

This clonotype turned up a few times. This chain connects TRBV6-5 to TRBJ2-7; either TRBD1 or TRBD2 may supply D (5 bases each). V was cut by 5 bases and J by 7 bases, with 15 bases left in between. Germline-derived CDR1 and CDR2 are MNHEY and SVGAGI. The CDR3 runs 13 residues. This chain's CDR3 is CASSPGTGWEQYF. CDR3 bases: TGTGCCAGCAGTCCCGGGACGGGCTGGGAGCAGTACTTC.

The gene calls are TRBV20-1 and TRBJ2-1, with D unresolved. This CDR3 region has 14 residues. With 1 base removed from V and 6 bases from J, the gap between germline ends came to 13 bases. The germline V gene has CDR1 DFQATT and CDR2 SNEGSKA (reference sequence). CDR3 in amino acids: CSARGPPQANEQFF. The CDR3, as DNA: TGCAGTGCTAGAGGCCCTCCCCAGGCCAATGAGCAGTTCTTC.

This clonotype has a handful of counts. The chain couples TRBV29-1 to TRBJ1-1, with D unclear. From germline, CDR1 is SQVTM and CDR2 ANQGSEA. The CDR3 has 13 residues. V was shortened by 3 bases and J by 1 base, with 9 bases between the two germline ends. DNA for the CDR3: TGCAGCGTTGAGAGAGGGTGGAACACTGAAGCTTTCTTT. This encodes CSVERGWNTEAFF.

This clonotype has only a few counts. The CDR3 here is CASSQRTGNTDTQYF. In nucleotides, the CDR3 is TGTGCCAGCAGCCAAAGGACAGGGAACACAGATACGCAGTATTTT. The chain is built from TRBV5-5 and TRBJ2-3; 8 positions agree with TRBD1. Unmatched junction bases numbered 6, after V lost 4 bases and J lost 2 bases. The length of the CDR3 is 15 residues. Germline V gene sequence: CDR1 SGHKS, CDR2 YYEKEE (reference sequence).

This clonotype showed up just a few times. V usage is TRBV7-9 and J usage is TRBJ2-3; TRBD1 agrees at 9 bases. The CDR3 has 15 amino acids. Germline CDR1 SEHNR, CDR2 FQNEAQ (reference sequence). The ends lost 3 bases at V and 3 bases at J; junction bases unmatched: 4. CDR3 coding DNA: TGTGCCAGCAGCTTCCTGGACAGGGGTACAGATACGCAGTATTTT. This gives the protein CASSFLDRGTDTQYF.

This rearrangement joins TRBV12-5 to TRBJ2-5; maybe TRBD2 (7 bases). The CDR3 sequence is 15 residues long. The V gene lost 10 bases and the J gene lost 2 bases, with 20 bases spanning the gap. In germline, CDR1 is LGHNT, CDR2 FRNRAP. DNA of the CDR3: TGTGCTACTTCAAGCGGGACAACCACGCAAGAGACCCAGTACTTC. This translates into CATSSGTTTQETQYF. Full variable domain (remainder filled in from reference TRBV12-5 and TRBJ2-5): DARVTQTPRHKVTEMGQEVTMRCQPILGHNTVFWYRQTMMQGLELLAYFRNRAPLDDSGMPKDRFSAEMPDATLATLKIQPSEPRDSAVYFCATSSGTTTQETQYFGPGTRLLVL.

This clonotype was seen at least ten times. The rearrangement links TRBV6-6 to TRBJ2-7, with D possibly called TRBD1 or TRBD2 (6 bases each). Trimming pared 6 bases from V and 3 bases from J, leaving 15 bases between. Germline-derived CDR1 and CDR2 are MNHNY and SVGAGI (reference sequence). The CDR3 sequence is 14 residues long. The CDR3 loop reads CASRQGGSGYEQYF. CDR3 DNA sequence: TGTGCCAGCAGACAAGGGGGGAGCGGCTACGAGCAGTACTTC.

The chain recombines TRBV29-1 with TRBJ2-7; either TRBD1 or TRBD2 may fit D (5 bases each). The germline V and J ends were trimmed by 4 bases and 1 base, with 14 bases remaining between them. The germline gives CDR1 SQVTM, CDR2 ANQGSEA. This CDR3 comprises 14 residues. CDR3 bases: TGCAGCGTTGCCCCGGCAGGGAGTTCCTACGAGCAGTACTTC. Translation gives CSVAPAGSSYEQYF.

In its sample, this clonotype was seen many times. The chain carries TRBV12-3 or TRBV12-4 and TRBJ1-1, with 7 bases fitting TRBD1. The CDR3 sequence is 13 residues long. V trimming: 4 bases; J trimming: 6 bases; junction bases outside the gene matches: 5. The CDR3: CASSYMQGAEAFF. The CDR3 DNA reads TGTGCCAGCAGTTATATGCAGGGGGCTGAAGCTTTCTTT.

The sample holds many counts of this clonotype. V is TRBV6-2 or TRBV6-3 and J is TRBJ2-7, with D unclear. Trimming removed 8 bases from V and 3 bases from J, with 8 bases in between. This CDR3 spans 11 amino acids. The germline gives CDR1 MNHEY, CDR2 SVGEGT. CDR3 sequence reads: CASSIRYEQYF. Written as DNA, the CDR3 is TGTGCCAGCTCTATCCGCTACGAGCAGTACTTC.

This clonotype occurred a few times. The chain carries TRBV7-2 and TRBJ1-1, with 7 bases identical to TRBD1. Looked up from germline, CDR1 is SGHTA and CDR2 is FQGNSA. This CDR3 comprises 15 residues. J gave up 1 base and V 4 bases, and 6 bases lay outside the gene matches. CDR3 bases: TGTGCCAGCAGCTCACCAGGGGGGAGGAACACTGAAGCTTTCTTT. Protein: CASSSPGGRNTEAFF.

The chain is built from TRBV5-6 and TRBJ2-3; D ambiguous. The CDR3 runs 16 residues. The germline V gene has CDR1 SGHDT and CDR2 YYEEEE. V was trimmed by 5 bases and J by 0 bases, leaving 16 bases between them. The CDR3 DNA reads TGTGCCAGCAGTACCGACACCCGTACTAGCACAGATACGCAGTATTTT. This encodes CASSTDTRTSTDTQYF.

This clonotype was detected many times. V gene TRBV29-1 combines with J gene TRBJ2-5; perhaps TRBD2 as D (5 bases). Trimming removed 5 bases from V and 5 bases from J, with 12 bases in between. The CDR3 length is 12 residues. The germline gives CDR1 SQVTM, CDR2 ANQGSEA. The CDR3 sequence: CSVLGPGETQYF. The CDR3 DNA follows: TGCAGCGTTCTGGGCCCGGGGGAGACCCAGTACTTC.

The DNA of the CDR3 is TGTGCCACTAAAGGGGGACAGGGGGCCTACGAGCAGTACTTC. Translated: CATKGGQGAYEQYF. The chain has TRBV2 and TRBJ2-7; 11 bases are shared with TRBD1. The germline CDR1 and CDR2 sequences are SNHLY and FYNNEI. This CDR3 has 14 amino acids. V was pared by 10 bases and J by 2 bases, with 7 bases of the junction left unmatched.

The chain couples TRBV28 to TRBJ2-7, with D uncertain. The CDR3 covers 12 residues. Trimming left V 5 bases short and J 3 bases short, with 8 bases between. Germline V lookup: CDR1 MDHEN, CDR2 SYDVKM. The CDR3 protein is CASSRHGYEQYF. The CDR3 DNA is TGTGCCAGCAGTCGCCATGGCTACGAGCAGTACTTC.

The genes are TRBV18 and TRBJ2-7, with TRBD2 matching over 8 bases. The CDR3 is made up of 15 amino acids. J lost 3 bases, V lost 3 bases, and 7 bases had no gene match. Germline assignment: CDR1 KGHSH and CDR2 LQKENI. The CDR3: CASSPHVSGNYEQYF. CDR3 sequence (DNA): TGTGCCAGCTCACCGCACGTTAGCGGGAACTACGAGCAGTACTTC.

This clonotype appeared a few times. The rearrangement joins TRBV5-5 to TRBJ1-3, with a weak D call TRBD1 (5 bases). Trimming shortened V by 1 base and J by 2 bases, and 19 bases separated the two germline ends. The CDR3 loop spans 18 amino acids. Germline lookup yields CDR1 SGHKS and CDR2 YYEKEE (reference sequence). In DNA, the CDR3 is TGTGCCAGCAGCTTGAAAGGGGCAGCTTCAGGGCCTGGAAACACCATATATTTT. Its translation: CASSLKGAASGPGNTIYF.

Regarding this clonotype: A much larger clone differs by one base, so this may be a read error. This chain connects TRBV20-1 to TRBJ1-2; D perhaps matches TRBD1 (6 bases). In germline, CDR1 is DFQATT, CDR2 SNEGSKA (reference sequence). This CDR3 is 13 amino acids long. As DNA, the CDR3 is TGCAGTGGCACCGCAGGGGCCACCTATGGCTACATCTTC. The encoded protein is CSGTAGATYGYIF.

This clonotype appeared a few times. V gene TRBV2 combines with J gene TRBJ2-5; tentatively, D is TRBD2 (5 bases). V lost 6 bases, J lost 3 bases, and 11 bases lay in between. The CDR3 has 13 residues. Germline CDR1 SNHLY, CDR2 FYNNEI. CDR3 sequence reads: CASREDGKETQYF. The DNA for the CDR3 is TGTGCCAGCAGGGAGGACGGCAAAGAGACCCAGTACTTC.

This clonotype was seen a handful of times. The chain's CDR3 is CASSQSSGQGSTDTQYF. DNA for the CDR3: TGTGCCAGCAGCCAATCTAGCGGCCAGGGGAGCACAGATACGCAGTATTTT. This sequence joins TRBV4-2 and TRBJ2-3; D is possibly TRBD2 (7 bases). The CDR3 spans 17 residues. Germline CDR1 reads LGHNA; CDR2 reads YNFKEQ. The V and J ends lost 2 bases and 0 bases respectively, with 15 bases between them.

The table lists this clonotype with many counts. This chain joins TRBV5-6 and TRBJ2-1, with TRBD1 identical over 10 bases. The V gene end was trimmed by 4 bases and the J gene end by 7 bases; junction bases not matched to a gene: 8. Germline V gives CDR1 SGHDT, CDR2 YYEEEE. The CDR3 runs to 15 residues. The chain's CDR3 is CASSLRDRGDNEQFF. The CDR3 DNA reads as TGTGCCAGCAGCCTCCGGGACAGGGGTGATAATGAGCAGTTCTTC.

The V and J genes are TRBV21-1 and TRBJ1-1. TRBV21-1 is described as a pseudogene. CDR3 length: 17 amino acids. The chain's CDR3 is CASSPQVRQEMNTEAFF. CDR3 coding DNA: TGTGCCAGCAGCCCGCAAGTCCGGCAGGAGATGAACACTGAAGCTTTCTTT.

On this clonotype itself: Sequence at one end of the junction differs from germline and may be a read error. This sequence joins TRBV10-3 and TRBJ2-3; 10 bases line up with TRBD2. Germline values: CDR1 ENHRY, CDR2 SYGVKD. This CDR3 has 16 amino acids. As DNA, the CDR3 is TGTGCCATCAGGGCTAGCGGGGGAAGTATGACAGGTACGCAGTATTTT. It specifies CAIRASGGSMTGTQYF.

This clonotype was counted ten times or more. This chain joins TRBV29-1 and TRBJ1-5; the D gene is possibly TRBD1 (5 bases). CDR1 and CDR2 (germline): SQVTM, ANQGSEA. Trimming pared 8 bases from V and 3 bases from J, leaving 17 bases between. CDR3 length equals 14 residues. The CDR3: CSPEGRGNNQPQHF. CDR3 nucleotide sequence: TGCAGCCCAGAGGGACGGGGGAACAATCAGCCCCAGCATTTT.